The text below deals with one T cell receptor beta chain. The data were taken from a study of blood T cell repertoires in COVID-19. How the authors handled the data: Cell counts per sample came from amplifying reference gene primers. Only in-frame clones appear in the TCRdb table, and some are missing; sequencing was by immunoSEQ multiplex PCR. V and J calls and clone size are as listed in that table; D and trimming were resolved from the DNA. This table has 200,000 to 300,000 clones, 86% appearing once. Trimming removed 1 base at V and 0 bases at J, with 8 bases between. This CDR3 comprises 15 residues. Germline-derived CDR1 and CDR2 are SGHNT and YYREEE (reference sequence).

The specimen was PBMCs or T cells enriched from blood (not recorded which). The clonotype originates from a woman aged 18-35 years who had recovered from COVID-19. This sequence joins TRBV5-4 and TRBJ2-1; the D is unclear. CDR3 bases: TGTGCCAGCAGCTTGTTTCTCAGCTCCTACAATGAGCAGTTCTTC. This sequence encodes CASSLFLSSYNEQFF.